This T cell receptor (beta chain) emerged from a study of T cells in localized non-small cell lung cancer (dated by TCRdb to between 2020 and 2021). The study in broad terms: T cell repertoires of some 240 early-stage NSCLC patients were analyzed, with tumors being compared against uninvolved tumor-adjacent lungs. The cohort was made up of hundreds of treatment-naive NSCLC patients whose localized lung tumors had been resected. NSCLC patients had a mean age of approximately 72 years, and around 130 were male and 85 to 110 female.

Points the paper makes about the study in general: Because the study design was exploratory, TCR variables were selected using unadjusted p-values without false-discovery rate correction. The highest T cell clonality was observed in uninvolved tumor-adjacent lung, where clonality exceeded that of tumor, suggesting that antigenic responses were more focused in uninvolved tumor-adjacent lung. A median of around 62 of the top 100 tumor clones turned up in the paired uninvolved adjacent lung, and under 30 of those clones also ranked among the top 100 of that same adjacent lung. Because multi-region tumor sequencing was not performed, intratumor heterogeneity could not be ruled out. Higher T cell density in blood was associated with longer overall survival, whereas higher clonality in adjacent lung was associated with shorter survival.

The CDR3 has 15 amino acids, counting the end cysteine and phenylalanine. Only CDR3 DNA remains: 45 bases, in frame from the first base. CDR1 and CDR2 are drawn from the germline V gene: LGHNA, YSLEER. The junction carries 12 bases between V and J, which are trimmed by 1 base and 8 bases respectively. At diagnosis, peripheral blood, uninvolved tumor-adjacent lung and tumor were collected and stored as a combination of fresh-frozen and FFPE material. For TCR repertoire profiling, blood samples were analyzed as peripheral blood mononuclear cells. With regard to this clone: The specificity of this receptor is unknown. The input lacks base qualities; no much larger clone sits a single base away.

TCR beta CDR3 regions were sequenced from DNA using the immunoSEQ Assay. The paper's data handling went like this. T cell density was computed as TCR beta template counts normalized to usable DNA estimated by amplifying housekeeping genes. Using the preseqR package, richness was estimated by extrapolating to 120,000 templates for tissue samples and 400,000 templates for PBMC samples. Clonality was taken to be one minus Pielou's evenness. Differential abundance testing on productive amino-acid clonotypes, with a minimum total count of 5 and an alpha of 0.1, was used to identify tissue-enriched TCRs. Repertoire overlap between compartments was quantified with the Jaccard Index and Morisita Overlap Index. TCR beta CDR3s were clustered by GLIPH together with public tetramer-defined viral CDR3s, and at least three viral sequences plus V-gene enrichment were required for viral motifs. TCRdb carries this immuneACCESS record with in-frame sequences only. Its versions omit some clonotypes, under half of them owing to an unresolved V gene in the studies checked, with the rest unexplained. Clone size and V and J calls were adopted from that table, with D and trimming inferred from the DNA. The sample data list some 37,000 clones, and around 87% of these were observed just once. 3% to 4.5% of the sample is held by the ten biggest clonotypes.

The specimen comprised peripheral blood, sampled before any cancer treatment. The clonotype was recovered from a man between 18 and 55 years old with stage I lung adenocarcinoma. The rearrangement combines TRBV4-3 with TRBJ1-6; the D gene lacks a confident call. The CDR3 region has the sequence CASSQAIRDHSPLHF. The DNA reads TGCGCCAGCAGCCAAGCGATTAGGGATCATTCACCCCTCCACTTT.